The entry that follows covers one T cell receptor beta chain sequence. This entry belongs to a study of shared clonotypes between healthy human individuals. Study-level information: Aged between 18 and 49, the donors were a couple of women and three men.

Each replicate PCR on the sorted subsets used about 220 ng DNA (around 31,000 T cell genomes). Source study methods: For the immunoSEQ data, sequences were junction-only without quality scores, so filtering differed. The repertoire was sequenced with immunoSEQ multiplex PCR; TCRdb's copy has only in-frame clones and lacks some. V and J calls plus clone size are reproduced from that table; the DNA served to infer D and trimming. In the table there are about 2.5 million clones, less than 95% of which are singletons. The length of the CDR3 is 12 residues. Germline loops: CDR1 SQVTM, CDR2 ANQGSEA. V shed 6 bases and J shed 0 bases, with 8 bases lying between them.

The sample comprised naive CD4+ T cells from PBMCs. Specified subset: CD45RA+ positively selected. The chain uses TRBV29-1 and TRBJ1-2, with no clear D. The clonotype was recovered from a man aged 18 to 30 in good health. Some clones in this sample may be carry-over from other donors' samples. CDR3 sequence (DNA): TGCAGCGTCTGGGGAGCTAACTATGGCTACACCTTC. The encoded protein is CSVWGANYGYTF.